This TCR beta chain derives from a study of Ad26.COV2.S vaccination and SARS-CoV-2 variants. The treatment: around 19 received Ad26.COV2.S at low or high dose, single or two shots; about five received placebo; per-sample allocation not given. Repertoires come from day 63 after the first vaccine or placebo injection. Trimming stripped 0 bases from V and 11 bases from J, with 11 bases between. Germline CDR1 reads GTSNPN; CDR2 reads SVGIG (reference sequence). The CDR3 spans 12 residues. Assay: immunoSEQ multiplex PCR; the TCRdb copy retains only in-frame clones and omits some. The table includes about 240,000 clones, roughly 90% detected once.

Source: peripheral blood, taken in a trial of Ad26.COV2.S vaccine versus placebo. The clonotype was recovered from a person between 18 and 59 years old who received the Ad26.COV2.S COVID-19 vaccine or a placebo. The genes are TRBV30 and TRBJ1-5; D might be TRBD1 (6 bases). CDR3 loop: CAWSVMGATQHF. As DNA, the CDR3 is TGTGCCTGGAGTGTTATGGGGGCTACCCAGCATTTT.